These T cell receptor beta chains were read from a single sample in a study of OX40 agonist ivuxolimab in advanced cancers. Clones were read by immunoSEQ multiplex PCR, and TCRdb kept only the in-frame ones, dropping some. The table lists about 35,000 clones, about 83% of them singletons. This specimen was CD4+ or CD8+ T cells sorted from blood, taken in a trial of the OX40 agonist ivuxolimab. All receptors derive from an adult with an advanced solid tumor such as melanoma, head and neck, liver or kidney cancer. The CDR3 runs from the conserved cysteine through the conserved F or W. A D gene is named only where the DNA matches it firmly. Size is omitted from some rows. Given values are once, few, many or a class for expanded clones.

TRBD2 | NA | TRBJ2-5 | TRBV18 | TGTGCCAGCTCACAAACCCCCGGGACTACCCAAGAGACCCAGTACTTC | CASSQTPGTTQETQYF
TRBD1 | NA | TRBJ1-1 | TRBV18 | TGTGCCAGCCGACAGGGTATAGCGAACACTGAAGCTTTCTTT | CASRQGIANTEAFF
NA | NA | TRBJ2-7 | TRBV10-3 | TGTGCCATCACCCGACAGAAAGACTACGAGCAGTACTTC | CAITRQKDYEQYF
NA | NA | TRBJ1-2 | TRBV27 | TGTGCCAGCAGTTCTATCCCTCGGGCCTATGGCTACACCTTC | CASSSIPRAYGYTF
TRBD2 | NA | TRBJ2-1 | TRBV15 | TGTGCCACCAGCAGAGATAGCGGGAGGGCCTACAATGAGCAGTTCTTC | CATSRDSGRAYNEQFF
NA | NA | TRBJ2-1 | TRBV14 | TGTGCCAGCAGCCAAGACAACACCTACAATGAGCAGTTCTTC | CASSQDNTYNEQFF
NA | NA | TRBJ2-3 | TRBV9 | TGTGCCAGCAGCCTCGGGGGGCCCACAGATACGCAGTATTTT | CASSLGGPTDTQYF
TRBD2 | NA | TRBJ2-2 | TRBV5-3 | TGTGCCAGAAGCAGTTACTTCTCGGGGGGGCCTGGCACCGGGGAGCTGTTTTTT | CARSSYFSGGPGTGELFF
NA | NA | TRBJ1-4 | TRBV10-3 | TGTGCCATCAGTGTAGGTGATAATGAAAAACTGTTTTTT | CAISVGDNEKLFF
TRBD1 | NA | TRBJ2-1 | TRBV27 | TGTGCCAGCAGCGCCGACAGGGTTGGTACCAATGAGCAGTTCTTC | CASSADRVGTNEQFF
NA | once | TRBJ2-5 | TRBV5-5 | TGTGCCAGCAGCTTCCAGGGGGAGACCCAGTACTTC | CASSFQGETQYF
NA | NA | TRBJ1-1 | TRBV18 | TGTGCCAGCTCACCACCACACCGCTCGAACACTGAAGCTTTCTTT | CASSPPHRSNTEAFF
NA | NA | TRBJ1-2 | TRBV7-8 | TGTGCCAGCAGCGCATACAGGGACGGCTACACCTTC | CASSAYRDGYTF
TRBD2 | NA | TRBJ2-3 | TRBV7-6 | TGTGCCAGCAGCTTAGGTATTAGCGGGGCTAGCACAGATACGCAGTATTTT | CASSLGISGASTDTQYF
NA | few | TRBJ2-5 | TRBV6-6 | TGTGCCAGCACTAAACTACTAGTGCTCGGCCAAGAGACCCAGTACTTC | CASTKLLVLGQETQYF
NA | NA | TRBJ1-5 | TRBV30 | TGTGCCTGCCGAAGGGGGTCGGGACAGCCCCAGCATTTT | CACRRGSGQPQHF
NA | NA | TRBJ2-7 | TRBV28 | TGTGCCAGCAGCACCGGACACCGCTCCTACGAGCAGTACTTC | CASSTGHRSYEQYF
NA | NA | TRBJ2-5 | TRBV27 | TGTGCCAGCAGTCCCAGGAGGGGACGCGAGACCCAGTACTTC | CASSPRRGRETQYF
TRBD1 | NA | TRBJ2-3 | TRBV9 | TGTGCCAGCAGCCCGGCGGGACAGGGGTCACATACGCAGTATTTT | CASSPAGQGSHTQYF
NA | NA | TRBJ2-3 | TRBV20-1 | TGCAGTGCTAGGTCGGATACGCAGTATTTT | CSARSDTQYF
NA | NA | TRBJ2-1 | TRBV11-2 | TGTGCCAGCAGCTTCTCTCTGGGAGGTAATGAGCAGTTCTTC | CASSFSLGGNEQFF
TRBD1 | NA | TRBJ1-4 | TRBV19 | TGTGCCAGTAGTCCGACAGGGACAGGGGAAAAACTGTTTTTT | CASSPTGTGEKLFF
NA | NA | TRBJ1-5 | TRBV5-5 | TGTGCCAGCAGCTCTTCAGGGGCGACCAATCAGCCCCAGCATTTT | CASSSSGATNQPQHF
NA | NA | TRBJ1-5 | TRBV7-2 | TGTGCCAGCAGCCAACCGGGACCGAATCAGCCCCAGCATTTT | CASSQPGPNQPQHF
TRBD2 | once | TRBJ2-5 | TRBV10-3 | TGTGCCATCAGTGAGACTTGGACTAGCGGGAGGACGGAGACCCAGTACTTC | CAISETWTSGRTETQYF
NA | NA | TRBJ2-5 | TRBV5-6 | TGTGCCAGCAGCTTACACAGGGTCGGAGAGACCCAGTACTTC | CASSLHRVGETQYF
NA | NA | TRBJ2-5 | TRBV29-1 | TGCAGCGTTTCGGACAGTTTAACCCAAGAGACCCAGTACTTC | CSVSDSLTQETQYF
TRBD1 | NA | TRBJ1-3 | TRBV10-3 | TGTGCCATCGGGATCGGGGACAGGGGGCGAGGAAACACCATATATTTT | CAIGIGDRGRGNTIYF
NA | few | TRBJ1-2 | TRBV7-2 | TGTGCCAGCAGCTTAGATGGGGGTATCTGGTTCTACACCTTC | CASSLDGGIWFYTF
NA | once | TRBJ2-7 | TRBV7-9 | TGTGCCAGCAGCTTAACTCCCTACGAGCAGTACTTC | CASSLTPYEQYF
TRBD1 | NA | TRBJ2-5 | TRBV5-1 | TGCGCCAGCAGCGCGGACAGGGGAGGTGAGACCCAGTACTTC | CASSADRGGETQYF
TRBD2 | NA | TRBJ2-2 | TRBV27 | TGTGCCAGCAGTCCGCCCGGACTAGCTGGGAACGGGGAGCTGTTTTTT | CASSPPGLAGNGELFF
TRBD1 | NA | TRBJ2-4 | TRBV6-5 | TGTGCCAGCAGACCCGGGACAGGGGGAAACATTCAGTACTTC | CASRPGTGGNIQYF
TRBD1 | NA | TRBJ1-1 | TRBV28 | TGTGCCAGCAGACCGGGACAGGGGTTCGTAGAAGCTTTCTTT | CASRPGQGFVEAFF
TRBD1 | NA | TRBJ2-5 | TRBV4-1 | TGCGCCAGCAGCCTGACGGGACAGGGGGAAGAGACCCAGTACTTC | CASSLTGQGEETQYF
TRBD2 | NA | TRBJ2-2 | TRBV5-4 | TGTGCCAGCCAAGCGGGAGGGTCCCCCGGGGAGCTGTTTTTT | CASQAGGSPGELFF
NA | NA | TRBJ1-2 | TRBV28 | TGTGCCAGCAGTCGGACAGAGATTTATGGCTACACCTTC | CASSRTEIYGYTF
NA | NA | TRBJ2-1 | TRBV6-5 | TGTGCCAGCAGTAGTGGGCAGGGGACCTACAATGAGCAGTTCTTC | CASSSGQGTYNEQFF
NA | NA | TRBJ1-3 | TRBV30 | TGTGCCTGGACCCCCGAGGGGGACTACGGAAACACCATATATTTT | CAWTPEGDYGNTIYF
NA | NA | TRBJ2-2 | TRBV19 | TGTGCCAGTAGTATGGGGGCCCTGAACACCGGGGAGCTGTTTTTT | CASSMGALNTGELFF
NA | NA | TRBJ2-3 | TRBV29-1 | TGCAGCGCCATCAGCGGGAGCACAGATACGCAGTATTTT | CSAISGSTDTQYF
NA | NA | TRBJ2-1 | TRBV11-2 | TGTGCCAGCAGCTTAGATCGGATAGCCGATGAGCAGTTCTTC | CASSLDRIADEQFF
NA | once | TRBJ2-2 | TRBV5-1 | TGCGCCAGCAGCTCAAGAGGTCAGGGTGGAACCGGGGAGCTGTTTTTT | CASSSRGQGGTGELFF
NA | NA | TRBJ2-1 | TRBV7-9 | TGTGCCAGCAGCTCGTTAGCGGCCTACAATGAGCAGTTCTTC | CASSSLAAYNEQFF
NA | NA | TRBJ2-7 | TRBV7-2 | TGTGCCAGCAGCCCCCGTGAGGGTGGAAGCTACGAGCAGTACTTC | CASSPREGGSYEQYF
TRBD1 | NA | TRBJ1-6 | TRBV2 | TGTGCCAGCACCAGGACAGGGGGCGGTTCACCCCTCCACTTT | CASTRTGGGSPLHF
TRBD2 | once | TRBJ2-7 | TRBV6-5 | TGTGCCAGCATCAAAGGGACTAGCGGGACCTACGAGCAGTACTTC | CASIKGTSGTYEQYF
NA | NA | TRBJ2-2 | TRBV7-2 | TGTGCCAGCAGCCCACGCTTCGACACTTACACCGGGGAGCTGTTTTTT | CASSPRFDTYTGELFF
TRBD1 | NA | TRBJ2-4 | TRBV28 | TGTGCCAGCAACGAGGGGGCAGCCAAAAACATTCAGTACTTC | CASNEGAAKNIQYF